The clone carrying this TCR beta chain was detected a few times. Its antigen is undetermined. TCRdb fed the 5' RACE reads into MiXCR, producing one record per CDR3 protein. The table lists 600,000 to 750,000 distinct CDR3 sequences, roughly 12% of them singletons. The sample belongs to a study of T cells after yellow fever vaccination. Germline CDR1 and CDR2: DFQATT and SNEGSKA (reference sequence). This CDR3 is 13 amino acids long. V dropped 3 bases and J dropped 2 bases, with 11 bases sitting between them. Study outcomes and limitations: Most clones from primary vaccination were detected again post-booster (about 95% CD4, approximately 90% CD8). CD4 and CD8 compartments shared a small share of clonotypes.

V gene TRBV20-1 combines with J gene TRBJ2-7, with unresolved D. This sequence was found in a man aged 30 to 39 who received the YFV17D yellow fever vaccine. The sample consisted of PBMCs, taken on the day of the yellow fever booster vaccination. In nucleotides, the CDR3 is TGCAGTGCTAGGATCCCTTCCACCTACGAGCAGTACTTC. Encoded protein: CSARIPSTYEQYF.